The rows below give T cell receptor beta chains drawn from one sample of a study of Ad26.COV2.S vaccination and SARS-CoV-2 variants. Sequencing was performed with immunoSEQ multiplex PCR; in TCRdb, only in-frame clones are kept and a portion is missing. The table has 350,000 to 550,000 clones, approximately 92% seen once; the top ten hold 2.5%. The specimen was peripheral blood, collected in a trial of Ad26.COV2.S vaccine versus placebo. The receptor set was obtained from a person between 18 and 60 years old who received the Ad26.COV2.S COVID-19 vaccine or a placebo. Each CDR3 is given with its conserved first and last residue. A D gene is named only where the DNA matches it firmly. Not every row has a clone size; where given, it reads once, few, many or a size class.

J | D | size | V | DNA | CDR3
TRBJ2-2 | NA | NA | TRBV9 | TGTGCCAGCAGCGGCCGAACCGGGACCAGGAGACGGGAGCTGTTTTTT | CASSGRTGTRRRELFF
TRBJ2-5 | NA | few | TRBV28 | TGTGCCAGCAGTTTAAAGACACCCGGGAAGACCCAGTACTTC | CASSLKTPGKTQYF
TRBJ2-1 | NA | once | TRBV7-3 | TGTGCCAGCAGCTTACTAGCCGTACCCTACAATGAGCAGTTCTTC | CASSLLAVPYNEQFF
TRBJ2-3 | NA | NA | TRBV29-1 | TGCAGCGTTGACGAAAAAGGCACAGATACGCAGTATTTT | CSVDEKGTDTQYF
TRBJ2-5 | NA | NA | TRBV10-3 | TGTGCCGTCCGACGGGGGGCGGAAGAGACCCAGTACTTC | CAVRRGAEETQYF
TRBJ2-5 | NA | NA | TRBV7-2 | TGTGCCAGCAGCCAGCCCTCGAAGACCCAGTACTTC | CASSQPSKTQYF
TRBJ2-6 | NA | few | TRBV18 | TGTGCCAGCTCCCTCCGGGCAGGGTCCTCTGGGGCCAACGTCCTGACTTTC | CASSLRAGSSGANVLTF
TRBJ2-7 | NA | NA | TRBV3-1/TRBV3-2 | TGTGCCAGCAGCCAAAGGGGGTCCTACGAGCAGTACTTC | CASSQRGSYEQYF
TRBJ1-2 | NA | NA | TRBV11-3 | TGTGCCAGCAGCTCCCACCGAGGCCCGGGGAGCTACACCTTC | CASSSHRGPGSYTF
TRBJ1-6 | TRBD1 | few | TRBV4-2 | TGTGCCAGCCGTATGTGGGACAGGGATAATTCACCCCTCCACTTT | CASRMWDRDNSPLHF
TRBJ2-4 | TRBD1 | NA | TRBV5-4 | TGTGCCAGCAGCGCCCCGGGACAGGGCAACATTCAGTACTTC | CASSAPGQGNIQYF
TRBJ1-2 | NA | NA | TRBV20-1 | TGCAGTGCTAGTGTTTACGGCGAGGTAGAGAATGGCTACACCTTC | CSASVYGEVENGYTF
TRBJ1-1 | NA | NA | TRBV11-1 | TGTGCCAGCAGCTTAGCGCGAAGCCCTGAAGCTTTCTTT | CASSLARSPEAFF
TRBJ1-5 | NA | NA | TRBV7-9 | TGTGCCAGCAGCAATGCTCCTTGGGGGACCCGCGGTCAGCCCCAGCATTTT | CASSNAPWGTRGQPQHF
TRBJ2-1 | TRBD2 | NA | TRBV7-2 | TGTGCCAGCGAACCCAGACTAGCGCTTTACAATGAGCAGTTCTTC | CASEPRLALYNEQFF
TRBJ2-2 | TRBD2 | NA | TRBV4-2 | TGTGCCAGCAGCCAAGATTGGTCCCTAGCGGGCCTCACCGGGGAGCTGTTTTTT | CASSQDWSLAGLTGELFF
TRBJ1-3 | NA | NA | TRBV19 | TGTGCCAGTATGAACTCTGGAAACACCATATATTTT | CASMNSGNTIYF
TRBJ1-3 | NA | NA | TRBV3-1/TRBV3-2 | TGTGCCAGCAGCCAAGTGTATCTGCCGGTTTCATCTGGAAACACCATATATTTT | CASSQVYLPVSSGNTIYF
TRBJ2-1 | TRBD2 | NA | TRBV6-2/TRBV6-3 | TGTGCCAGCAGTTACCGAGTCCCGGGACTAGCCTTAAATGAGCAGTTCTTC | CASSYRVPGLALNEQFF
TRBJ1-3 | NA | NA | TRBV27 | TGTGCCAGCAGTCCCCCTCCCCCAGGGAGACTGTCTGGAAACACCATATATTTT | CASSPPPPGRLSGNTIYF
TRBJ2-7 | NA | NA | TRBV12-2 | TGTGCAAGTCGCTTAGCCCCCGCCGTGGGCTCCTACGAGCAGTACTTC | CASRLAPAVGSYEQYF
TRBJ1-2 | NA | NA | TRBV4-3 | TGCGCCAGCAGCCAAATACAGGGAGGAAACTATGGCTACACCTTC | CASSQIQGGNYGYTF
TRBJ1-3 | NA | once | TRBV5-1 | TGCGCCAGCAGCTTGTCCGCCTCTGGAAACACCATATATTTT | CASSLSASGNTIYF
TRBJ2-2 | NA | NA | TRBV4-1 | TGCGCCAGCAGCCAAGGGAGAATTGGCTCCACCGGGGAGCTGTTTTTT | CASSQGRIGSTGELFF
TRBJ2-2 | TRBD2 | few | TRBV6-2/TRBV6-3 | TGTGCCAGCAGTTCCCCTAGCGGGAGGGCCCCCGGGGAGCTGTTTTTT | CASSSPSGRAPGELFF
TRBJ1-1 | NA | NA | TRBV19 | TGTGCCAGTAGAGTCCAAGGGGCCCTGAACACTGAAGCTTTCTTT | CASRVQGALNTEAFF
TRBJ2-4 | NA | NA | TRBV7-9 | TGTGCCAGCAGCCTCCGCGGCAGCACCAAAAACATTCAGTACTTC | CASSLRGSTKNIQYF
TRBJ2-1 | NA | NA | TRBV18 | TGTGCCAGCTCACAAGAGTCTAATGAGCAGTTCTTC | CASSQESNEQFF
TRBJ1-5 | NA | NA | TRBV4-1 | TGCGCCAGCAGTCCAGGACAGTTACTAAGCAATCAGCCCCAGCATTTT | CASSPGQLLSNQPQHF
TRBJ2-5 | NA | NA | TRBV29-1 | TGCAGCGTTGAAATAGGGTATGGAGAGACCCAGTACTTC | CSVEIGYGETQYF
TRBJ1-2 | NA | NA | TRBV12-3/TRBV12-4 | TGTGCCAGCAGTCGTGGGCCTTTGGGCTACACCTTC | CASSRGPLGYTF
TRBJ2-2 | NA | few | TRBV6-1 | TGTGCCAGCGAACCGCGAATTAGCACCGGGGAGCTGTTTTTT | CASEPRISTGELFF
TRBJ1-2 | NA | NA | TRBV27 | TGTGCCAGCCATCCCATCGGGGGAAATGGCTACACCTTC | CASHPIGGNGYTF
TRBJ2-3 | TRBD2 | NA | TRBV18 | TGTGCCAGCTTCCCGACTAGCGGGGGGGAGCTTAGCACAGATACGCAGTATTTT | CASFPTSGGELSTDTQYF
TRBJ2-7 | NA | NA | TRBV19 | TGTGCCAGTAGTATCGGACCCTACGAGCAGTACTTC | CASSIGPYEQYF
TRBJ1-1 | NA | NA | TRBV9 | TGTGCCAGCAGCGTAGTATCTCGGGGACTGAACACTGAAGCTTTCTTT | CASSVVSRGLNTEAFF
TRBJ2-4 | NA | NA | TRBV11-2 | TGTGCCAGCAGCTACGGGCGAGCCAAAAACATTCAGTACTTC | CASSYGRAKNIQYF